The T cell receptor (beta chain) described here comes from a study of blood T cells in healthy people across ages. Study results and limitations: Getting older went along with TCR beta diversity per million T cells dropping roughly linearly.

To note about this clonotype: The antigen is undetermined. A read error may produce the germline difference seen at one junction end.

PCR was performed a second time for about 7 to 12 cycles using a sample-barcoded 5' primer and a J-beta primer mix. Every molecule of cDNA carried a tag from a template-switch adaptor with 12 random nucleotides. One entry per CDR3 protein, called by TCRdb with MiXCR from the 5' RACE reads. The sample lists roughly 1,300,000 distinct CDR3 sequences, approximately 63% occurring once. The germline V gene has CDR1 SGHAT and CDR2 FQNNGV. The CDR3 is 14 amino acids. Donor samples were obtained from healthy Caucasian individuals from Russia, aged about 6 to 95. It was ten milliliters of peripheral blood that were drawn from each donor.

What was sequenced was blood. The receptor was derived from a man between 18 and 29 years old in good health. The chain carries TRBV11-2 and TRBJ2-5; D remains unclear. CDR3 loop: CASSVDAGMETQYF. Written as DNA, the CDR3 is TGTGCCAGCAGCGTAGACGCAGGAATGGAGACCCAGTACTTC.